This T cell receptor beta chain comes out of a study of cytomegalovirus exposure and HLA in healthy donors. Study-wide results and caveats: With DRB1 most and HLA-C fewest, TCR association rates differed between HLA loci in a later analysis.

To note about this clone: Its antigen is as yet unknown.

It was with 60 Vbeta and 13 Jbeta primers that the PCR ran. Profiled with immunoSEQ multiplex PCR; TCRdb holds only in-frame clones, not every one. The table has 100,000 to 140,000 clones, 81% seen once. This CDR3 is built from 16 residues. V was clipped by 7 bases and J by 0 bases, with 15 bases between them. The germline V gene has CDR1 SEHNR and CDR2 FQNEAQ (reference sequence). Material for sequencing was PBMCs. The sequence came from a man aged 25-45 years in good health and CMV-seronegative. This rearrangement joins TRBV7-9 to TRBJ1-4, with D possibly being TRBD1 (6 bases). CDR3 sequence: CASTRTAAATNEKLFF. CDR3 sequence (DNA): TGTGCCAGCACTCGGACAGCAGCCGCAACTAATGAAAAACTGTTTTTT.